This section outlines one TCR beta chain sequence together with its context. V dropped 6 bases and J dropped 10 bases, with 12 bases sitting between them. This CDR3 is 12 amino acids long. CDR1 is MNHEY, CDR2 SVGAGI, per germline. The table came from immunoSEQ multiplex PCR; TCRdb's copy has only in-frame clones and leaves some out. The table has some 100,000 clones, 81% seen once; the top ten hold about 23%. This entry belongs to a study of blood T cell repertoires in COVID-19. V is TRBV6-5 and J is TRBJ1-4; maybe TRBD1 (5 bases). The TCR comes from an elderly man with active or convalescent COVID-19. The material sequenced was peripheral blood. The CDR3 is CASSLREGKLFF. CDR3 bases: TGTGCCAGCAGCCTCAGGGAAGGAAAACTGTTTTTT.